This entry lists 29 T cell receptor beta chains sequenced from one sample in a study of blood T cell repertoires in COVID-19. The protocol was immunoSEQ multiplex PCR, while the TCRdb copy is restricted to in-frame clones and leaves out a portion. Of more than 150,000 clones listed, nearly 80% are singletons. The sequenced material came from peripheral blood. The receptors here all came from a woman in her 70s with acute or convalescent COVID-19.

The J gene is TRBJ2-5, the V gene TRBV4-1; weak D call: TRBD1 (5 bases). Trimming took 1 base from V and 4 from J, leaving 16 bases between them. The CDR3 is 16 residues long. Germline assignment: CDR1 MGHRA and CDR2 YSYEKL. The DNA of the CDR3 is TGCGCCAGCAGCCAAGTGATCCGTCCCCAGGGAGAGACCCAGTACTTC. Translation: CASSQVIRPQGETQYF.

V and J are TRBV5-4 and TRBJ2-5; 7 positions match TRBD2. The CDR3 is 16 amino acids. Germline loops: CDR1 SGHNT, CDR2 YYREEE (reference sequence). Trimming at V came to 5 bases and at J to 2 bases, leaving 12 bases not matched to a gene. The CDR3 loop reads CASSPTASGLQETQYF. The CDR3 region has the DNA TGTGCCAGCAGTCCCACGGCTAGCGGACTGCAAGAGACCCAGTACTTC.

The table lists this clone with a count of one. The J gene is TRBJ1-2, the V gene TRBV5-4, with unresolved D. The CDR3 runs 14 residues. V gave up 0 bases and J gave up 8 bases, with 14 bases separating them. The germline V gene has CDR1 SGHNT and CDR2 YYREEE (reference sequence). CDR3 sequence reads: CASSLEGYGGGYTF. DNA for the CDR3: TGTGCCAGCAGCTTGGAGGGATACGGAGGGGGCTACACCTTC.

The CDR3 DNA follows: TGTGCCATCAGCGGACAGGGGAACACTGAAGCTTTCTTT. Amino acid sequence: CAISGQGNTEAFF. The genes are TRBV10-3 and TRBJ1-1, with 8 bases that match TRBD1. CDR3 size: 13 residues. Germline V gene sequence: CDR1 ENHRY, CDR2 SYGVKD. V shed 6 bases, J shed 1 base, and the junction held 1 base outside the gene matches.

This clone occurred a few times. This chain uses TRBV11-2 with TRBJ1-1; no clear D gene. The CDR3 totals 13 residues. Germline values: CDR1 SGHAT, CDR2 FQNNGV. V gave up 0 bases and J gave up 7 bases, with 9 bases separating them. CDR3 sequence (DNA): TGTGCCAGCAGCTTAGAGAGTGCAGGTGAAGCTTTCTTT. Translation: CASSLESAGEAFF. Drawing the rest from reference TRBV11-2 and TRBJ1-1, the complete variable domain is EAGVAQSPRYKIIEKRQSVAFWCNPISGHATLYWYQQILGQGPKLLIQFQNNGVVDDSQLPKDRFSAERLKGVDSTLKIQPAKLEDSAVYLCASSLESAGEAFFGQGTRLTVV.

This clone was picked up one time. V gene TRBV7-2 combines with J gene TRBJ2-3, with TRBD2 matching 8 bases. Germline lookup yields CDR1 SGHTA and CDR2 FQGNSA. The junction had 3 bases not matched to a gene; V was cut back by 0 bases and J by 1 base. This CDR3 comprises 16 residues. The CDR3 DNA is TGTGCCAGCAGCTTAGCCGTTAGCGGGGGCACAGATACGCAGTATTTT. Residues: CASSLAVSGGTDTQYF.

V and J are TRBV18 and TRBJ2-1; 8 bases are a match to TRBD1. CDR3 length: 15 residues. Trimming cost V 4 bases and J 8 bases; bases outside gene matches: 10. Per germline, CDR1 KGHSH and CDR2 LQKENI. CDR3 DNA sequence: TGTGCCAGCTCACACGGACAGGGTTTAATCCATGAGCAGTTCTTC. As protein: CASSHGQGLIHEQFF.

The chain joins TRBV3-1 (or the pseudogene TRBV3-2) to TRBJ2-1; the match to TRBD2 covers 9 bases. Germline CDR1 and CDR2: LGHDT and YNNKEL (reference sequence). This CDR3 has 17 residues. Trimming removed 0 bases from V and 7 bases from J; junction bases left unmatched: 10. CDR3 sequence: CASSQDPAGGPSNEQFF. For the CDR3, the DNA is TGTGCCAGCAGCCAAGATCCGGCGGGAGGGCCTTCGAATGAGCAGTTCTTC.

The chain uses TRBV11-2 and TRBJ1-1, with D possibly matching TRBD1 (5 bases). Trimming took 5 bases from V and 5 from J, leaving 15 bases between them. This CDR3 region has 14 residues. Per germline, CDR1 SGHAT and CDR2 FQNNGV. The CDR3 loop reads CASSAGRTGTEAFF. CDR3 nucleotide sequence: TGTGCCAGCAGCGCCGGCCGCACAGGTACTGAAGCTTTCTTT.

The rearrangement links TRBV7-9 to TRBJ1-2; a possible D gene is TRBD1 (5 bases). V lost 1 base to trimming and J lost 2 bases, with 11 bases between them. Germline values: CDR1 SEHNR, CDR2 FQNEAQ (reference sequence). The CDR3 length is 15 residues. Here the CDR3 reads CASSLGAGVNYGYTF. The CDR3 coding sequence is TGTGCCAGCAGCTTAGGAGCGGGGGTGAACTATGGCTACACCTTC.

This clone was seen more than once but under ten times. V is TRBV9 and J is TRBJ2-5; tentatively, D is TRBD2 (6 bases). Germline CDR1 is SGDLS and CDR2 is YYNGEE. The V end lost 0 bases, the J end lost 2 bases, and 17 bases lay between the germline ends. The CDR3 is 17 amino acids. DNA of the CDR3: TGTGCCAGCAGCGTAGCGGTGGGGGGAAGGGAACAAGAGACCCAGTACTTC. Protein product: CASSVAVGGREQETQYF.

The rearrangement uses TRBV19 and TRBJ1-5, with 9 bases fitting TRBD1. With V trimmed by 8 bases and J by 6 bases, 8 bases remained unmatched. The CDR3 sequence is 14 residues long. In germline, CDR1 is LNHDA, CDR2 SQIVND (reference sequence). The CDR3 loop is CASGTGTERQPQHF. The CDR3 bases are TGTGCCAGTGGGACAGGGACGGAGCGTCAGCCCCAGCATTTT. Variable domain in full (rest from reference TRBV19 and TRBJ1-5): DGGITQSPKYLFRKEGQNVTLSCEQNLNHDAMYWYRQDPGQGLRLIYYSQIVNDFQKGDIAEGYSVSREKKESFPLTVTSAQKNPTAFYLCASGTGTERQPQHFGDGTRLSIL.

The V call is TRBV5-1, the J call TRBJ2-5; 11 nucleotides align to TRBD2. The germline V gene encodes CDR1 SGHRS and CDR2 YFSETQ. The CDR3 consists of 15 residues. J was trimmed by 2 bases and V by 0 bases; bases with no gene match: 0. CDR3 DNA sequence: TGCGCCAGCAGCTTGGGACTAGCGGGACAAGAGACCCAGTACTTC. Translation gives CASSLGLAGQETQYF.

V gene TRBV27 combines with J gene TRBJ2-7; 8 nucleotides line up with TRBD2. This CDR3 has 15 residues. V dropped 5 bases and J dropped 4; count of bases not matched to a gene: 10. The germline gives CDR1 MNHEY, CDR2 SMNVEV (reference sequence). This CDR3 reads CASSQAGDPRYEQYF. Written as DNA, the CDR3 is TGTGCCAGCAGTCAAGCGGGAGACCCGAGATACGAGCAGTACTTC.

In DNA form, the CDR3 reads TGTGCCAGCAGTGCCCTGAGTAGCGGGACAGATACGCAGTATTTT. Amino acid sequence: CASSALSSGTDTQYF. The V gene is TRBV25-1, the J gene TRBJ2-3, with 7 bases lining up with TRBD2. CDR3 length: 15 residues. Unmatched junction bases numbered 7, after V lost 4 bases and J lost 3 bases. Germline-derived CDR1 and CDR2 are MGHDK and SYGVNS. Drawing the rest from reference TRBV25-1 and TRBJ2-3, the complete variable domain is EADIYQTPRYLVIGTGKKITLECSQTMGHDKMYWYQQDPGMELHLIHYSYGVNSTEKGDLSSESTVSRIRTEHFPLTLESARPSHTSQYLCASSALSSGTDTQYFGPGTRLTVL.

V gene TRBV2 combines with J gene TRBJ2-3; D unresolved. CDR1 and CDR2 (germline): SNHLY, FYNNEI. Trimming removed 6 bases at V and 0 bases at J, with 7 bases between. The CDR3 runs 13 residues. The CDR3 DNA reads TGTGCCAGCAGCGGCGGTAGCACAGATACGCAGTATTTT. It codes for CASSGGSTDTQYF.

This clone has only one observation. This sequence joins TRBV5-6 and TRBJ1-4, with D uncertain. Germline CDR1 SGHDT, CDR2 YYEEEE. Trimming left V 4 bases short and J 0 bases short, with 10 bases between. The length of the CDR3 is 15 residues. This CDR3 reads CASSPTGTTNEKLFF. DNA for the CDR3: TGTGCCAGCAGCCCCACCGGGACAACTAATGAAAAACTGTTTTTT.

This chain joins TRBV5-6 and TRBJ2-3; 14 bases fit TRBD2. The CDR3 extends over 18 amino acids. V lost 4 bases, J lost 1 base, and 8 bases stayed unmatched. Germline lookup yields CDR1 SGHDT and CDR2 YYEEEE. The CDR3 region has the DNA TGTGCCAGCAGCATCGGGACTAGCGGGAGCTTTGGCACAGATACGCAGTATTTT. Its translation: CASSIGTSGSFGTDTQYF.

The chain is built from TRBV30 and TRBJ2-1, with 9 nucleotides matching TRBD2. Per germline, CDR1 GTSNPN and CDR2 SVGIG (reference sequence). The CDR3 length is 14 residues. With V trimmed by 5 bases and J by 8 bases, 10 bases remained unmatched. The CDR3 region has the DNA TGTGCCTGGGCCCCCGAGAGCGGGAGGTATGAGCAGTTCTTC. It yields the protein CAWAPESGRYEQFF.

The chain joins TRBV7-9 to TRBJ1-1; no firm D call. Looked up from germline, CDR1 is SEHNR and CDR2 is FQNEAQ (reference sequence). This CDR3 comprises 13 residues. Trimming removed 5 bases from V and 6 bases from J, with 13 bases in between. CDR3 residues: CASSQLAGAEAFF. CDR3 DNA: TGTGCCAGCAGCCAATTGGCCGGGGCTGAAGCTTTCTTT.

On this clone itself: Other nucleotide sequences from this sample produce the same CDR3. The chain recombines TRBV28 with TRBJ2-2; perhaps TRBD1 as D (6 bases). Germline V gene lookup returns CDR1 MDHEN and CDR2 SYDVKM. V was pared by 6 bases and J by 1 base, with 9 bases between. The CDR3 loop spans 14 amino acids. In nucleotides, the CDR3 is TGTGCCAGCAGAACGGGACAGAACACCGGGGAGCTGTTTTTT. Amino acids: CASRTGQNTGELFF. The variable domain in full, completed from reference TRBV28 and TRBJ2-2, reads DVKVTQSSRYLVKRTGEKVFLECVQDMDHENMFWYRQDPGLGLRLIYFSYDVKMKEKGDIPEGYSVSREKKERFSLILESASTNQTSMYLCASRTGQNTGELFFGEGSRLTVL.

This sequence joins TRBV7-2 and TRBJ2-6; D may be TRBD2 (6 bases). Germline lookup yields CDR1 SGHTA and CDR2 FQGNSA. The CDR3 totals 16 residues. V shed 3 bases and J shed 1 base, with 10 bases lying between them. CDR3 bases: TGTGCCAGCAGCTTGTGGGGGAGGTCTGGGGCCAACGTCCTGACTTTC. This sequence encodes CASSLWGRSGANVLTF.

The chain links TRBV18 to TRBJ2-5; TRBD1 is a possible D gene (6 bases). The CDR3 is 14 residues long. The V end was cut by 3 bases, the J end by 2 bases, with 10 bases between. The V gene's germline CDR1 is KGHSH and CDR2 LQKENI. The CDR3 DNA is TGTGCCAGCTCACCCCAGGGACATCAAGAGACCCAGTACTTC. Residues: CASSPQGHQETQYF.

This chain joins TRBV6-5 and TRBJ1-2; 9 bases fit TRBD1. Germline assignment: CDR1 MNHEY and CDR2 SVGAGI. Germline trimming cut 6 bases from V and 7 bases from J; bases unmatched to any gene: 12. There are 15 residues in the CDR3. CDR3 protein: CASSPSNRGLGGYTF. In DNA, the CDR3 is TGTGCCAGCAGCCCCTCCAACAGGGGGCTAGGTGGCTACACCTTC.

The rearrangement joins TRBV5-1 to TRBJ1-3, with D perhaps TRBD1 (5 bases). Germline CDR1 SGHRS, CDR2 YFSETQ. Deletions cut 5 bases from V and 3 bases from J, with 21 bases between. CDR3 length: 17 residues. CDR3 sequence: CASSPGARLSYGNTIYF. The DNA for the CDR3 is TGCGCCAGCAGTCCTGGGGCCAGATTGTCTTATGGAAACACCATATATTTT.

The chain recombines TRBV29-1 with TRBJ2-5; 8 bases are shared with TRBD1. The trim removed 3 bases at V and 2 bases at J, leaving 5 bases unmatched. CDR1 is SQVTM, CDR2 ANQGSEA, per germline. The CDR3 is 14 amino acids. The DNA for the CDR3 is TGCAGCGTTGAGCAGGGGGCGCGTCAAGAGACCCAGTACTTC. Encoded protein: CSVEQGARQETQYF.

The sample holds a few counts of this clone. The J gene is TRBJ1-1, the V gene TRBV25-1; TRBD1 matches at 7 bases. Trimming took 5 bases from V and 6 from J; bases not matched to a gene: 6. The CDR3 is made up of 13 amino acids. The germline CDR1 and CDR2 sequences are MGHDK and SYGVNS. The CDR3 loop is CASSRQGGAEAFF. The CDR3 DNA is TGTGCCAGCAGTAGACAGGGAGGTGCTGAAGCTTTCTTT.

V usage is TRBV7-9 and J usage is TRBJ2-1, with 7 bases fitting TRBD2. The CDR3 has 19 amino acids. Germline V lookup: CDR1 SEHNR, CDR2 FQNEAQ (reference sequence). J was trimmed by 2 bases and V by 4 bases; bases with no gene match: 17. The chain's CDR3 is CASSSPPRDYILAYNEQFF. For the CDR3, the DNA is TGTGCCAGCAGCTCCCCCCCCCGGGACTATATTTTGGCCTACAATGAGCAGTTCTTC.

This clone showed up just a few times. The genes are TRBV6-4 and TRBJ2-3, with TRBD2 matching over 7 bases. The V and J ends lost 3 bases and 0 bases, in that order; junction bases with no gene match: 3. The CDR3 runs 15 residues. Germline V gives CDR1 MRHNA, CDR2 SNTAGT. The CDR3 loop is CASSETSSSTDTQYF. CDR3 in DNA: TGTGCCAGCAGTGAGACTAGCAGCAGCACAGATACGCAGTATTTT.